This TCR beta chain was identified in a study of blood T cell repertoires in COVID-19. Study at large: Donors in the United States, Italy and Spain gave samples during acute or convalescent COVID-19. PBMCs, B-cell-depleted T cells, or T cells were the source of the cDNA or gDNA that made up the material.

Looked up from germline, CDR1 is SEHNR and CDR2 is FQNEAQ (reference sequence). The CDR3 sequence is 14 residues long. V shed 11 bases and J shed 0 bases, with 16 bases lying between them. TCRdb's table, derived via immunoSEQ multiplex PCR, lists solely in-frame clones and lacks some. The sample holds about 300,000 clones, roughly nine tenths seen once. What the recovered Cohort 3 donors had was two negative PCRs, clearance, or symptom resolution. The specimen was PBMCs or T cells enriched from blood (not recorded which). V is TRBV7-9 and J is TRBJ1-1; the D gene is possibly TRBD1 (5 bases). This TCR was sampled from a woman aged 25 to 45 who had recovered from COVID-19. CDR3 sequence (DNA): TGTGCCGGCGGGGGGACGGGGTTGAACACTGAAGCTTTCTTT. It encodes CAGGGTGLNTEAFF.